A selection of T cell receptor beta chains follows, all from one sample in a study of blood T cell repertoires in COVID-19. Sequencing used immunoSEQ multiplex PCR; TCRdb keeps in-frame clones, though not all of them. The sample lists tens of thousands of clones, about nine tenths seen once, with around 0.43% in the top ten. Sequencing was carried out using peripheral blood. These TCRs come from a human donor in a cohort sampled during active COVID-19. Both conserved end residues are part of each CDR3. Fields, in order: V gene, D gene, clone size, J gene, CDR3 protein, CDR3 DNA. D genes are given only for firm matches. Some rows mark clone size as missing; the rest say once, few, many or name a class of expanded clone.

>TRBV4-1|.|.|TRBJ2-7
CASSQDRSSGYEQYF
TGCGCCAGCAGCCAAGATCGGTCCTCGGGCTACGAGCAGTACTTC
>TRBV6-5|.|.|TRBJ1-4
CASSKSRSEKLFF
TGTGCCAGCAGCAAAAGTCGTAGTGAAAAACTGTTTTTT
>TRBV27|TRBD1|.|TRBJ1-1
CASSLGTGVTEAFF
TGTGCCAGCAGTTTAGGGACAGGGGTCACTGAAGCTTTCTTT
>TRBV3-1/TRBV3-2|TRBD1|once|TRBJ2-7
CASSQGMGQGDDEQYF
TGTGCCAGCAGCCAAGGGATGGGACAGGGGGACGACGAGCAGTACTTC
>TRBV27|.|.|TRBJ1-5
CASSLSPAGYSNQPQHF
TGTGCCAGCAGTTTAAGCCCCGCAGGGTATAGCAATCAGCCCCAGCATTTT
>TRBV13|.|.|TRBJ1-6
CASSLGPLAGSNSPLHF
TGTGCCAGCAGCTTAGGACCTCTTGCGGGGTCTAATTCACCCCTCCACTTT
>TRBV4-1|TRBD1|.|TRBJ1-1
CASSPTDRVGSFF
TGCGCCAGCAGCCCCACTGACAGGGTCGGGTCTTTCTTT
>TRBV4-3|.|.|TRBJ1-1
CASSQDFRSNTEAFF
TGCGCCAGCAGCCAAGACTTCCGGTCAAACACTGAAGCTTTCTTT
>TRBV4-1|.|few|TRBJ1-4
CASSQATEGKLFF
TGCGCCAGCAGCCAAGCTACGGAGGGGAAACTGTTTTTT
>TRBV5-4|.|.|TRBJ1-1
CASSSYGRGVTGAFF
TGTGCCAGCAGCTCCTATGGACGGGGGGTCACCGGTGCTTTCTTT
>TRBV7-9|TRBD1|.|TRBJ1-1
CASSQTQGFVTEAFF
TGTGCCAGCAGCCAGACACAGGGGTTCGTCACTGAAGCTTTCTTT
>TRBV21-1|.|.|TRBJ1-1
CASETLTGRDRRLAFF
TGTGCCAGCGAGACTCTGACAGGGCGAGATCGCCGGTTAGCTTTCTTT
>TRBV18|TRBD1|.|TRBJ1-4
CASSPDRAPNEKLFF
TGTGCCAGCTCCCCAGACAGGGCTCCTAATGAAAAACTGTTTTTT
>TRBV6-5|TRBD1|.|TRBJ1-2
CASSYARGRGYGYTF
TGTGCCAGCAGTTACGCCAGGGGGCGAGGCTATGGCTACACCTTC
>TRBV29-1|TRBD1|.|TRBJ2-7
CSGRDRGAYEQYF
TGCAGCGGGAGAGACAGGGGAGCCTACGAGCAGTACTTC
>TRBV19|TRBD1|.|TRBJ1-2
CASSHGTARDSYGYTF
TGTGCCAGTAGTCACGGGACAGCAAGAGACTCCTATGGCTACACCTTC
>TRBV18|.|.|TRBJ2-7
CASSQEYEQYF
TGTGCCAGCTCACAAGAGTACGAGCAGTACTTC
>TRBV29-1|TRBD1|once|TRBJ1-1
CSVGVYRGNTEAFF
TGCAGCGTTGGGGTATACAGGGGAAACACTGAAGCTTTCTTT
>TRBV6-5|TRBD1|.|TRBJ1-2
CASSYGQGGGYTF
TGTGCCAGCAGTTACGGCCAGGGGGGAGGCTACACCTTC
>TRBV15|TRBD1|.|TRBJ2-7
CATSQLGTGGDRTYEQYF
TGTGCCACCAGTCAGTTGGGGACAGGGGGCGACCGGACCTACGAGCAGTACTTC
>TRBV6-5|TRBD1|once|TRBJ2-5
CASSRQGLQETQYF
TGTGCCAGCAGTAGACAGGGCCTCCAAGAGACCCAGTACTTC
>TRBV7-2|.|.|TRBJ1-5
CASSSQGSNQPQHF
TGTGCCAGCAGCTCTCAGGGGAGCAATCAGCCCCAGCATTTT
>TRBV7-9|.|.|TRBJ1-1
CASSARGLDAFF
TGTGCCAGCAGCGCCCGGGGACTTGACGCTTTCTTT
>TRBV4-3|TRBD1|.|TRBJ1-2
CASSQLLKTGNNDGYTF
TGCGCCAGCAGCCAGCTACTAAAGACAGGGAACAACGATGGCTACACCTTC
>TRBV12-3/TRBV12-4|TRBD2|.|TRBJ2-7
CASRGRGRYEQYF
TGTGCCAGCAGGGGGAGGGGTCGCTACGAGCAGTACTTC
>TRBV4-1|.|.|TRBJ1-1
CASSQPAGKEAFF
TGCGCCAGCAGCCAACCAGCCGGGAAGGAAGCTTTCTTT
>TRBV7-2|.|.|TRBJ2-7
CASSLGWGSSSYEQYF
TGTGCCAGCAGCTTAGGGTGGGGCTCAAGCTCCTACGAGCAGTACTTC
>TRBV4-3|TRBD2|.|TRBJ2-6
CASSQQLAGLTSGANVLTF
TGCGCCAGCAGCCAACAACTAGCGGGGCTAACATCTGGGGCCAACGTCCTGACTTTC
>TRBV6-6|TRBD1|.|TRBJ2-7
CASDDRVNEQYF
TGTGCCAGCGACGACAGGGTCAACGAGCAGTACTTC
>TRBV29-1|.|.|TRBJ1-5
CSVELDYNQPQHF
TGCAGCGTTGAATTGGACTACAATCAGCCCCAGCATTTT
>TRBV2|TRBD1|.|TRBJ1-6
CASSGAGQGNHSPLHF
TGTGCCAGCAGCGGGGCAGGACAGGGCAACCATTCACCCCTCCACTTT
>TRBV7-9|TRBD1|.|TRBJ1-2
CASSFQATGGLEGYTF
TGTGCCAGCAGCTTTCAAGCAACAGGGGGCTTGGAGGGCTACACCTTC
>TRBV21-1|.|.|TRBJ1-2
CANVGGGLLGTF
TGTGCCAACGTAGGGGGGGGCTTACTCGGCACCTTC
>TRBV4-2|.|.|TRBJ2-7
CASSQSRSGLTVYEQYF
TGTGCCAGCAGCCAGTCTAGATCGGGGTTGACGGTCTACGAGCAGTACTTC
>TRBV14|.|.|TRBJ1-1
CASSPRPHGGTEAFF
TGTGCCAGCAGCCCTCGTCCCCATGGGGGGACTGAAGCTTTCTTT
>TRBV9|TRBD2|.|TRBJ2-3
CASSGLSGGTDTQYF
TGTGCCAGCAGCGGGTTGTCGGGGGGGACAGATACGCAGTATTTT
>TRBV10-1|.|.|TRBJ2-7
CASSRDSSSHEQYF
TGCGCCAGCAGCCGGGACTCCTCGTCCCACGAGCAGTACTTC
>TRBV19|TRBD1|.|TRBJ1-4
CASSVQGIEKLFF
TGTGCCAGTTCTGTACAGGGGATCGAAAAACTGTTTTTT
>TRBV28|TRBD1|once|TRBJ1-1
CASSLNGRQGATEAFF
TGTGCCAGCAGTTTAAATGGGAGACAGGGGGCCACTGAAGCTTTCTTT
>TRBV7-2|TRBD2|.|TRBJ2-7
CASSLLAGDPYEQYF
TGTGCCAGCAGCTTGCTAGCGGGGGACCCCTACGAGCAGTACTTC
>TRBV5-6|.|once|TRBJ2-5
CASSWSPDSVQETQYF
TGTGCCAGCAGCTGGAGCCCCGACAGTGTTCAAGAGACCCAGTACTTC
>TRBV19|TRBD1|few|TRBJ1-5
CASSKKDRGLNQPQHF
TGTGCCAGTAGTAAGAAGGACAGGGGGCTTAATCAGCCCCAGCATTTT
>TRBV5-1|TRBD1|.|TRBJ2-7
CASSLPTGVRDEQYF
TGCGCCAGCAGCCTACCAACAGGGGTGAGGGACGAGCAGTACTTC
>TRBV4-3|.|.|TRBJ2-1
CASSQDIQNNEQFF
TGCGCCAGCAGCCAAGATATACAGAACAATGAGCAGTTCTTC
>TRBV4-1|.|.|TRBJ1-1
CASSHDGQIEAFF
TGCGCCAGCAGCCATGACGGACAGATTGAAGCTTTCTTT
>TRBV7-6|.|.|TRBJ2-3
CASSPGDLTDTQYF
TGTGCCAGCAGCCCAGGGGACCTCACAGATACGCAGTATTTT
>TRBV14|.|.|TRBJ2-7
CASSQFTYEQYF
TGTGCCAGCAGCCAATTTACCTACGAGCAGTACTTC
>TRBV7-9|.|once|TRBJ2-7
CASSLDRDSSYEQYF
TGTGCCAGCAGCTTAGACCGGGACTCCTCCTACGAGCAGTACTTC
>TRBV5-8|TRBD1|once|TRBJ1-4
CASSLEQGREKLFF
TGTGCCAGCAGCTTGGAACAGGGGAGGGAAAAACTGTTTTTT
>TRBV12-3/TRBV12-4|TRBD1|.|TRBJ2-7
CASSRQGWHEQYF
TGTGCCAGCAGCCGACAGGGTTGGCACGAGCAGTACTTC